This paragraph covers one T cell receptor beta chain sequence. It has no known antigen specificity. No much larger clone exists at a distance of one base, and base qualities are not known. According to the germline V gene (reference sequence), CDR1 reads SEHNR and CDR2 reads FQNEAQ. V and J are truncated by 8 bases and 0 bases respectively, leaving an intervening sequence of 8 bases. From its cysteine to its phenylalanine, the CDR3 spans 13 amino acids. Only the CDR3 portion is preserved as DNA: 39 bases, with reading frame beginning at the first base. The library was obtained by the immunoSEQ multiplex PCR assay. Held by TCRdb, this immuneACCESS table contains in-frame sequences only and omits some clones. Under half of the omission traces to an unresolved V gene where checked; the cause of the rest is unknown. The sample table lists roughly 1,000 clones, around 84% of them with a count of one. The leading ten clones occupy about three quarters of the sample.

These data originate in a study of cutaneous CD30+ T cell lymphoproliferative disorder and hepatitis E (dated by TCRdb to 2016 to 2018). The sequence links TRBV7-9 to TRBJ1-3; the D gene identity is not certain. The source of this sequence is a human donor with a cutaneous T cell lymphoproliferative disorder associated with hepatitis E virus. Input material: skin tissue. The sequenced DNA is TGTGCCAGCCAAACAGACTCTGGAAACACCATATATTTT. Its protein is CASQTDSGNTIYF.